This entry lists 24 T cell receptor beta chains sequenced from one sample in a study of CDR3 diversity in severe acne. TCRdb reanalysed the PCR reads using MiXCR and keeps one entry per CDR3 protein. The table shows about 97,000 distinct CDR3 sequences, with about half occurring only once. The sample was blood. The source is a male donor with acne.

In its sample, this clonotype was seen many times. The chain recombines TRBV20-1 with TRBJ1-5; no clear D. The CDR3 covers 13 residues. V was pared by 1 base and J by 2 bases, with 6 bases between. Germline loops: CDR1 DFQATT, CDR2 SNEGSKA (reference sequence). The CDR3 region is CSARVGGNQPQHF. DNA for the CDR3: TGCAGTGCTAGAGTGGGTGGCAATCAGCCCCAGCATTTT.

This chain uses TRBV12-3 or TRBV12-4 with TRBJ2-7; 10 bases align to TRBD2. The CDR3 contains 16 residues. After removal of 3 bases from V and 5 bases from J, the junction contained 10 bases not matched to a gene. Here the CDR3 reads CASSFKAGGPGHEQYF. In DNA form, the CDR3 reads TGTGCCAGCAGTTTTAAAGCGGGAGGGCCAGGCCACGAGCAGTACTTC.

This clonotype has just a few counts. This rearrangement joins TRBV5-5 to TRBJ1-2, with 7 bases fitting TRBD1. Germline V gene data show CDR1 as SGHKS and CDR2 as YYEKEE (reference sequence). There are 16 residues in the CDR3. The ends lost 4 bases at V and 3 bases at J; junction bases unmatched: 12. CDR3 sequence reads: CASSLSDRNNDYGYTF. As DNA, the CDR3 is TGTGCCAGCAGCCTATCGGACAGGAATAACGACTATGGCTACACCTTC.

About this clonotype: Germline is not matched at one junction end, which may reflect a read error. The chain joins TRBV5-1 to TRBJ2-2; D is possibly TRBD2 (6 bases). This CDR3 region has 17 residues. Germline lookup yields CDR1 SGHRS and CDR2 YFSETQ. The DNA for the CDR3 is TGTGCCAGCAGTGAAGCGCGGGAAGGGAGGAACACCGGGGAGCTGTTTTTT. Translating it yields CASSEAREGRNTGELFF.

Comments on this clonotype: This sequence may be a read error, since a much larger clone differs from it by one base. This chain connects TRBV4-1 to TRBJ2-7; 7 bases fit TRBD1. The CDR3 is made up of 15 amino acids. Germline trimming cut 4 bases from V and 0 bases from J; bases unmatched to any gene: 6. Germline V lookup: CDR1 MGHRA, CDR2 YSYEKL. The CDR3 sequence: CASSRQTGHSYEQYF. The CDR3 region has the DNA TGCGCCAGCAGCCGGCAGACAGGGCACTCCTACGAGCAGTACTTC.

This chain links TRBV25-1 with TRBJ1-1; D gene ambiguous. The CDR3 is made up of 14 amino acids. Germline V gives CDR1 MGHDK, CDR2 SYGVNS. V was trimmed by 5 bases and J by 1 base, leaving 11 bases between them. In nucleotides, the CDR3 is TGTGCCAGCAGTTTATCCTCAACGAACACTGAAGCTTTCTTT. Its translation: CASSLSSTNTEAFF.

The V call is TRBV7-8, the J call TRBJ1-3, with TRBD1 as a possible D gene (6 bases). CDR1 SGHVS and CDR2 FQNEAQ come from the germline V gene. This CDR3 region has 17 residues. V dropped 1 base and J dropped 1 base, with 14 bases sitting between them. The chain's CDR3 is CASSLDDRSTSGNTIYF. The DNA for the CDR3 is TGTGCCAGCAGCTTAGACGACAGGTCCACTTCTGGAAACACCATATATTTT.

The sample holds many counts of this clonotype. The chain joins TRBV6-1 to TRBJ2-5, with 10 positions matching TRBD2. The CDR3 totals 14 residues. Germline V gene data show CDR1 as MNHNS and CDR2 as SASEGT. The ends lost 8 bases at V and 3 bases at J; junction bases unmatched: 6. The CDR3 is CASQRLAGEETQYF. CDR3 sequence (DNA): TGTGCCAGCCAGAGGCTAGCGGGGGAAGAGACCCAGTACTTC.

In its sample, this clonotype was seen a few times. The chain employs TRBV7-8 and TRBJ1-2; 11 bases align to TRBD1. Germline CDR1 SGHVS, CDR2 FQNEAQ. With 3 bases clipped from V and 4 bases from J, the junction kept 7 bases outside the gene matches. The CDR3 contains 16 residues. For the CDR3, the DNA is TGTGCCAGCAGCTTGGACCGGGACAGGGGGATCTATGGCTACACCTTC. It codes for CASSLDRDRGIYGYTF.

This clonotype appeared many times. The gene calls are TRBV6-5 and TRBJ2-2; no definite D call. V gave up 6 bases and J gave up 0 bases, with 5 bases separating them. Germline-derived CDR1 and CDR2 are MNHEY and SVGAGI. CDR3 length: 13 amino acids. CDR3 DNA sequence: TGTGCCAGCAGACAACCGAACACCGGGGAGCTGTTTTTT. Translating gives CASRQPNTGELFF.

Details on this clonotype: As the CDR3 is not closed by the conserved phenylalanine or tryptophan, this likely results from a read error. It is unclear where the CDR3 begins or ends on the DNA, so no DNA is shown, and the CDR3 is as TCRdb lists it. The chain recombines TRBV4-3 with TRBJ2-2. The CDR3 is 10 residues long, counting both termini. The germline gives CDR1 LGHNA, CDR2 YSLEER. This CDR3 is CASSQEASAG.

This clonotype has ten or more counts. The gene calls are TRBV7-3 and TRBJ2-3; 11 nucleotides line up with TRBD2. The CDR3 is made up of 16 amino acids. Germline-derived CDR1 and CDR2 are SGHTA and FQGTGA. Trimming took 3 bases from V and 4 from J; bases not matched to a gene: 6. The CDR3 bases are TGTGCCAGCAGCTTGGGCGGACTAGCGGGCGCAGATACGCAGTATTTT. This translates into CASSLGGLAGADTQYF.

With respect to this clonotype: Possible read error: a much larger clone is one base away. The chain combines TRBV29-1 with TRBJ1-2; D is perhaps TRBD1 (6 bases). CDR1 is SQVTM and CDR2 is ANQGSEA in the germline V gene. This CDR3 contains 13 residues. This CDR3 is CGVVTGHNYGYTF. The CDR3 nucleotides read TGCGGCGTGGTGACGGGACACAACTATGGCTACACCTTC.

Notes on this clonotype: Germline and junction disagree at one end, which may indicate a read error. This chain uses TRBV5-1 with TRBJ2-6; D gene uncertain. This CDR3 comprises 12 residues. CDR1 and CDR2 from the germline V gene are SGHRS and YFSETQ. As DNA, the CDR3 is TGCGCCAGCAGCCCGCGAACGTCTCCTGAAGCTTTC. Its protein product is CASSPRTSPEAF.

In this sample, this clonotype turned up a few times. The chain joins TRBV27 to TRBJ2-2; possibly TRBD1 for D (6 bases). Germline assignment: CDR1 MNHEY and CDR2 SMNVEV (reference sequence). The CDR3 runs to 15 residues. Trimming took 5 bases from V and 5 from J, leaving 15 bases between them. The CDR3 loop is CASSKTGYLTGELFF. DNA for the CDR3: TGTGCCAGCAGTAAAACAGGGTATTTGACCGGGGAGCTGTTTTTT.

The genes are TRBV11-2 and TRBJ2-7, with D uncertain. Germline V gives CDR1 SGHAT, CDR2 FQNNGV. The CDR3 spans 13 residues. Between the trimmed V and J ends, which lost 0 bases and 6 bases, there was a span of 9 bases. DNA of the CDR3: TGTGCCAGCAGCTTAGAGGCAGGCCTCGAGCAGTACTTC. Amino acids: CASSLEAGLEQYF.

The chain carries TRBV6-5 and TRBJ2-3; 11 bases agree with TRBD2. V shed 5 bases and J 5 bases; nucleotides not matched to a gene: 6. CDR1 and CDR2 (germline): MNHEY, SVGAGI. The CDR3 has 15 residues. The CDR3 DNA follows: TGTGCCAGCAGTAGGACTAGCGGGTTTAAAGATACGCAGTATTTT. Its translation: CASSRTSGFKDTQYF.

This clonotype was found many times. This chain joins TRBV7-9 and TRBJ1-4; unclear D gene. The CDR3 is 15 residues long. The germline V gene encodes CDR1 SEHNR and CDR2 FQNEAQ (reference sequence). Between the trimmed V and J ends, which lost 5 bases and 6 bases, there was a span of 16 bases. The CDR3 DNA reads as TGTGCCAGCAGCCGCGGGGAGGTTCGGGATGAAAAACTGTTTTTT. Encoded protein: CASSRGEVRDEKLFF.

This clonotype was found once. The chain joins TRBV7-9 to TRBJ2-7, with D perhaps matching TRBD1 or TRBD2 (5 bases each). Trimming removed 4 bases at V and 5 bases at J, with 12 bases between. The length of the CDR3 is 13 residues. Germline CDR1 is SEHNR and CDR2 is FQNEAQ (reference sequence). In nucleotides, the CDR3 is TGTGCCAGCAGCTCTGAGGGACCCCACGAGCAGTACTTC. It specifies CASSSEGPHEQYF.

This clonotype was detected many times. This rearrangement joins TRBV6-1 to TRBJ1-2, with TRBD1 matching over 7 bases. J was trimmed by 5 bases and V by 5 bases; bases with no gene match: 5. Germline CDR1 MNHNS, CDR2 SASEGT. CDR3 length: 13 amino acids. The CDR3, as DNA: TGTGCCAGCAGTCTCGAGGGGGCGTATGGCTACACCTTC. Its translation is CASSLEGAYGYTF.

This chain connects TRBV7-9 to TRBJ1-1, with D possibly matching TRBD1 (6 bases). Trimming removed 5 bases from V and 8 bases from J, with 15 bases in between. CDR3 length equals 13 residues. Germline CDR1 SEHNR, CDR2 FQNEAQ (reference sequence). The CDR3 is CASSETTGLEAFF. The CDR3 bases are TGTGCCAGCAGCGAAACAACAGGGTTGGAAGCTTTCTTT.

This clonotype was seen a few times. The chain links TRBV6-2 or TRBV6-3 to TRBJ1-5; D uncertain. The V end was cut by 0 bases, the J end by 14 bases, with 14 bases between. The CDR3 totals 13 residues. Germline V gives CDR1 MNHEY, CDR2 SVGEGT. CDR3 nucleotides: TGTGCCAGCAGTTACTCGGATGGAACGCGGGAGCATTTT. This sequence encodes CASSYSDGTREHF.

V is TRBV25-1 and J is TRBJ1-2; D is unclear. Germline V gene sequence: CDR1 MGHDK, CDR2 SYGVNS. The CDR3 totals 10 residues. V lost 4 bases and J 8 bases, leaving 5 bases between the germline ends. This CDR3 reads CASSGVGYTF. The CDR3 nucleotides are TGTGCCAGCAGTGGGGTGGGCTACACCTTC.

The genes are TRBV25-1 and TRBJ2-5; possible D gene TRBD1, 5 bases. Deletions cut 10 bases from V and 5 bases from J, with 20 bases between. This CDR3 region has 14 residues. The germline V gene encodes CDR1 MGHDK and CDR2 SYGVNS. The CDR3, as DNA: TGTGCCATCAGGGTGGAAGGGTCAAGCGAGACCCAGTACTTC. Protein sequence: CAIRVEGSSETQYF.